What follows are 3 T cell receptor beta chains derived from one specimen sequenced in a study of CD8+CD57+ T cells in acquired aplastic anemia. Genomic DNA, the template, was used for profiling of the TCR beta VDJ and CDR3. TCRdb fed the reads into MiXCR, producing one record per CDR3 protein. Of 150,000 to 200,000 distinct CDR3 sequences listed, over 40% are singletons. Patients selected for sequencing had displayed CD8+CD57+ cell expansion by flow cytometry. What was sequenced was sorted CD4+, CD8+, or CD8+CD57+ T cells (not recorded which) from PBMCs. All receptors derive from a human donor with aplastic anemia.

This clonotype was detected many times. The V gene is TRBV6-5, the J gene TRBJ2-7; TRBD2 aligns across 9 bases. Germline CDR1 reads MNHEY; CDR2 reads SVGAGI. Trimming removed 2 bases from V and 7 bases from J; junction bases left unmatched: 6. The CDR3 consists of 14 residues. The CDR3 coding sequence is TGTGCCAGCAGTTACGGGGCGGGAGGGAATGAGCAGTACGTC. Residues: CASSYGAGGNEQYV.

The sample holds one count of this clonotype. V and J are TRBV20-1 and TRBJ1-2; unclear D gene. This CDR3 is built from 14 residues. Per the germline V gene, CDR1 is DFQATT and CDR2 is SNEGSKA (reference sequence). The V end lost 6 bases, the J end lost 3 bases, and 17 bases lay between the germline ends. The CDR3, as DNA: TGCAGTGCAATGAGGACCGGGAGAGACTATGGCTACACCTTC. It yields the protein CSAMRTGRDYGYTF.

A word on this clonotype: A much larger clone lies one base from this, so it may be a read error. V usage is TRBV9 and J usage is TRBJ2-2; perhaps D is TRBD1 or TRBD2 (5 bases each). Germline CDR1 and CDR2: SGDLS and YYNGEE. V was trimmed by 0 bases and J by 7 bases, leaving 10 bases between them. The CDR3 covers 14 residues. Written as DNA, the CDR3 is TGTGCCAGCAGCGTAGATTGGGGGTACGGGGAGCTGTTTTTT. It translates to CASSVDWGYGELFF.